This T cell receptor beta chain derives from a study of T cell repertoires in cytomegalovirus infection. Overall study: As its CMV epitopes, the study selected recently identified HLA-C-restricted and well-studied HLA-B-restricted targets. Public TCR beta signatures were indicative of both CMV infection and a matching HLA type. Findings of the study overall: In two of eight donors, the top clonotype was HLA-C-restricted CMV-specific. Using cumulative public TCR beta family frequency, the authors identified those who carried CMV together with the relevant HLA.

TCRdb re-called the reads with MiXCR, one entry per CDR3 protein. There are about 920,000 distinct CDR3 sequences in the sample; under 40% occur only once, and roughly 13% lies in the top ten. With respect to this clonotype: Its antigen remains unidentified.

This CDR3 is 13 amino acids long. The V gene's germline CDR1 is MNHEY and CDR2 SMNVEV (reference sequence). V gave up 3 bases and J gave up 6 bases, with 9 bases separating them. The chain employs TRBV27 and TRBJ2-1, with D uncertain. The TCR was taken from a human donor in good health (CMV status not recorded). Some clones in this sample may be carry-over from other donors' samples. The sample in question was cultured CD8+ T cells from PBMCs, obtained from culture after CMV antigen stimulation. The CDR3 is CASSFDAANEQFF. As DNA, the CDR3 is TGTGCCAGCAGTTTTGATGCTGCCAATGAGCAGTTCTTC.